The 13 T cell receptor beta chains below come from one sample, sequenced in a study of cytomegalovirus exposure and HLA in healthy donors. The PCR was carried out with 60 Vbeta primers and 13 Jbeta primers. Sequenced by immunoSEQ multiplex PCR; TCRdb stores in-frame clones only, minus some. The sample includes over 70,000 clones, 80% of them seen just once. Sequences were obtained from PBMCs. Every receptor here comes from a man aged 18 to 30 in good health and CMV-seronegative.

The sample holds a few counts of this clone. V usage is TRBV30 and J usage is TRBJ1-1; 7 bases match TRBD1. The V and J ends lost 6 bases and 1 base, in that order; junction bases with no gene match: 8. The CDR3 totals 14 residues. Per the germline V gene, CDR1 is GTSNPN and CDR2 is SVGIG (reference sequence). The DNA for the CDR3 is TGTGCCTGTCCCAAGGGGACAGCGAACACTGAAGCTTTCTTT. Translation gives CACPKGTANTEAFF.

The count of this clone is one. The chain joins TRBV10-3 to TRBJ2-3; TRBD2 aligns across 7 bases. V lost 8 bases to trimming and J lost 4 bases; unmatched junction nucleotides: 3. This CDR3 has 12 residues. Germline loops: CDR1 ENHRY, CDR2 SYGVKD. The CDR3 bases are TGTGCCATCGCGGGGGTGGCAGATACGCAGTATTTT. Amino acids: CAIAGVADTQYF.

The V and J genes are TRBV5-1 and TRBJ2-3; 7 positions agree with TRBD1. CDR1 is SGHRS and CDR2 is YFSETQ in the germline V gene. V trimming: 8 bases; J trimming: 7 bases; junction bases outside the gene matches: 7. The CDR3 has 12 amino acids. CDR3 residues: CASRDSSHTQYF. In DNA form, the CDR3 reads TGCGCCAGTAGGGACAGTTCACATACGCAGTATTTT.

The chain is built from TRBV6-1 and TRBJ1-4, with a possible D match to TRBD1 (6 bases). The V gene's germline CDR1 is MNHNS and CDR2 SASEGT. The CDR3 length is 15 residues. Trimming removed 2 bases from V and 2 bases from J, with 9 bases in between. The CDR3 spells CASSETQGTNEKLFF. In DNA, the CDR3 is TGTGCCAGCAGTGAAACCCAGGGGACTAATGAAAAACTGTTTTTT.

The chain combines TRBV18 with TRBJ2-1; 7 nucleotides line up with TRBD1. V lost 5 bases and J lost 7; bases outside the gene matches: 11. Germline V lookup: CDR1 KGHSH, CDR2 LQKENI. This CDR3 is built from 15 residues. The CDR3 DNA reads TGTGCCAGCTCAACCGGGGACAGAGGTCTAAATGAGCAGTTCTTC. It codes for CASSTGDRGLNEQFF. The whole variable domain, remainder taken from reference TRBV18 and TRBJ2-1, is NAGVMQNPRHLVRRRGQEARLRCSPMKGHSHVYWYRQLPEEGLKFMVYLQKENIIDESGMPKERFSAEFPKEGPSILRIQQVVRGDSAAYFCASSTGDRGLNEQFFGPGTRLTVL.

The rearrangement joins TRBV2 to TRBJ2-5; 7 nucleotides agree with TRBD2. The V and J ends lost 6 bases and 1 base, in that order; junction bases with no gene match: 14. CDR3 length: 17 amino acids. Per the germline V gene, CDR1 is SNHLY and CDR2 is FYNNEI. The CDR3 DNA sequence: TGTGCCAGCAGCCCTCTCCGAGCGGGGTCGACCCAAGAGACCCAGTACTTC. Amino acid sequence: CASSPLRAGSTQETQYF.

This chain joins TRBV5-1 and TRBJ2-2; 7 nucleotides match TRBD1. The CDR3 has 19 amino acids. Trimming at V came to 4 bases and at J to 0 bases, leaving 15 bases not matched to a gene. Germline V CDR1 and CDR2: SGHRS, YFSETQ. The DNA of the CDR3 is TGCGCCAGCAGCCACGACGGACAGGCTAACTTCGCGAACACCGGGGAGCTGTTTTTT. Encoded protein: CASSHDGQANFANTGELFF.

V usage is TRBV4-1 and J usage is TRBJ2-3; TRBD2 matches at 12 bases. With 3 bases clipped from V and 2 bases from J, the junction kept 6 bases outside the gene matches. The CDR3 has 17 amino acids. Germline CDR1 and CDR2: MGHRA and YSYEKL. The CDR3 here is CASSQSGLAGNTDTQYF. Here the CDR3 DNA reads TGCGCCAGCAGCCAGTCCGGACTAGCGGGGAACACAGATACGCAGTATTTT.

The chain carries TRBV25-1 and TRBJ2-7; D gene unclear. The V end was cut by 4 bases, the J end by 0 bases, with 7 bases between. The CDR3 has 13 amino acids. Germline loops: CDR1 MGHDK, CDR2 SYGVNS. The CDR3 is CASSVTHSYEQYF. CDR3 DNA sequence: TGTGCCAGCAGTGTGACACACTCCTACGAGCAGTACTTC.

This chain connects TRBV11-2 to TRBJ1-1, with no clear D. The V end lost 2 bases, the J end lost 5 bases, and 21 bases lay between the germline ends. The CDR3 is 17 amino acids. CDR1 and CDR2 (germline): SGHAT, FQNNGV. Here the CDR3 reads CASSLWQSPILRTEAFF. As DNA, the CDR3 is TGTGCCAGCAGCTTATGGCAGTCTCCCATATTGAGGACTGAAGCTTTCTTT.

This chain joins TRBV9 and TRBJ1-2; D ambiguous. CDR3 length: 15 residues. Trimming removed 4 bases from V and 4 bases from J, with 17 bases in between. Germline CDR1 and CDR2: SGDLS and YYNGEE. In DNA form, the CDR3 reads TGTGCCAGCAGCCTCGGCGGCTATAATACCTATGGCTACACCTTC. It yields the protein CASSLGGYNTYGYTF.

The rearrangement links TRBV7-9 to TRBJ2-5; 8 nucleotides match TRBD2. Judging by the DNA end, TRBJ2-7 fits better; the J call may be wrong. Looked up from germline, CDR1 is SEHNR and CDR2 is FQNEAQ (reference sequence). This CDR3 is built from 16 residues. The CDR3 nucleotides read TGTGCCAGCAGCTTAGATAGCGGGGTCAATACCTACGAGCAGTACTTC. Translating it yields CASSLDSGVNTYEQYF.

This sequence joins TRBV18 and TRBJ2-2, with TRBD1 as a possible D gene (6 bases). This CDR3 region has 15 residues. Deletions cut 6 bases from V and 5 bases from J, with 16 bases between. The germline V gene has CDR1 KGHSH and CDR2 LQKENI. CDR3 amino acids: CASSPNRDQTGELFF. In DNA, the CDR3 is TGTGCCAGCTCGCCCAACAGGGACCAGACCGGGGAGCTGTTTTTT.